These 8 T cell receptor beta chains share one sample of origin, sequenced in a study of blood T cell repertoires in COVID-19 (dated by TCRdb to 2018 to 2020). Receptor libraries were prepared by the immunoSEQ multiplex PCR assay. The clones in this table, taken by TCRdb from immuneACCESS, are in-frame only. Not every clone is retained; where verified, under half of the shortfall comes from an unresolved V gene, and the cause of the rest is unknown. The sample yields roughly 80,000 clones; roughly four fifths were counted once. In total, the top ten clones hold around a fifth of the sample. Sequenced: peripheral blood. The source is a human donor in a cohort sampled during active COVID-19.

Comment on this clone: Other nucleotide sequences from this sample produce the same CDR3. The chain links TRBV5-1 to TRBJ2-7; D unresolved. Trimming left V 1 base short and J 0 bases short, with 11 bases between. This CDR3 is 15 amino acids long. Germline loops: CDR1 SGHRS, CDR2 YFSETQ. DNA for the CDR3: TGCGCCAGCAGCTTGACAGTTCTCAGCTCCTACGAGCAGTACTTC. It specifies CASSLTVLSSYEQYF.

This clone was counted only a few times. The V and J genes are TRBV5-4 and TRBJ1-1, with a tentative D call TRBD1 (5 bases). Trimming removed 5 bases from V and 1 base from J, with 12 bases in between. Germline CDR1 is SGHNT and CDR2 is YYREEE (reference sequence). The CDR3 has 14 residues. CDR3 sequence (DNA): TGTGCCAGCAGTCCAGGGCCCACGAACACTGAAGCTTTCTTT. Residues: CASSPGPTNTEAFF.

The gene calls are TRBV5-4 and TRBJ2-3, with TRBD1 matching over 9 bases. The junction had 7 bases not matched to a gene; V was cut back by 4 bases and J by 7 bases. Germline V gene lookup returns CDR1 SGHNT and CDR2 YYREEE (reference sequence). The CDR3 length is 14 residues. In DNA form, the CDR3 reads TGTGCCAGCAGCGCCGGGACAGGGAGCTATACGCAGTATTTT. Residues: CASSAGTGSYTQYF.

V and J are TRBV7-2 and TRBJ2-7; 8 positions match TRBD1. The CDR3 spans 15 residues. The junction had 6 bases not matched to a gene; V was cut back by 5 bases and J by 0 bases. Per germline, CDR1 SGHTA and CDR2 FQGNSA. The CDR3 loop is CASSNRQGSSYEQYF. CDR3 nucleotide sequence: TGTGCCAGCAGCAATCGACAGGGGAGCTCCTACGAGCAGTACTTC.

The rearrangement joins TRBV2 to TRBJ1-5; 7 bases fit TRBD1. V lost 6 bases to trimming and J lost 4 bases; unmatched junction nucleotides: 6. Germline assignment: CDR1 SNHLY and CDR2 FYNNEI. The CDR3 totals 14 residues. The CDR3 loop reads CASSTGAPNQPQHF. The CDR3 DNA is TGTGCCAGCAGCACAGGGGCCCCGAATCAGCCCCAGCATTTT.

V gene TRBV27 combines with J gene TRBJ1-4; D ambiguous. The CDR3 is made up of 15 amino acids. From germline, CDR1 is MNHEY and CDR2 SMNVEV (reference sequence). Trimming took 1 base from V and 4 from J, leaving 10 bases between them. The DNA for the CDR3 is TGTGCCAGCAGTTTATTAGGAGGGATTAATGAAAAACTGTTTTTT. Translation: CASSLLGGINEKLFF.

The chain recombines TRBV18 with TRBJ2-1, with D tentatively TRBD1 (5 bases). The CDR3 runs 14 residues. Between the trimmed V and J ends, which lost 3 bases and 5 bases, there was a span of 11 bases. CDR1 and CDR2 from the germline V gene are KGHSH and LQKENI. Written as DNA, the CDR3 is TGTGCCAGCTCACCCAGACGACAGCACAATGAGCAGTTCTTC. Translating gives CASSPRRQHNEQFF. The whole variable domain, filled in from reference TRBV18 and TRBJ2-1, reads NAGVMQNPRHLVRRRGQEARLRCSPMKGHSHVYWYRQLPEEGLKFMVYLQKENIIDESGMPKERFSAEFPKEGPSILRIQQVVRGDSAAYFCASSPRRQHNEQFFGPGTRLTVL.

This clone was seen only a few times. V and J are TRBV7-9 and TRBJ1-6; TRBD1 is a possible D gene (6 bases). Trimming cost V 0 bases and J 9 bases, with 15 bases left between them. This CDR3 has 16 residues. Germline-derived CDR1 and CDR2 are SEHNR and FQNEAQ (reference sequence). The CDR3 sequence: CASSLARKGVSSPLHF. Here the CDR3 DNA reads TGTGCCAGCAGCTTAGCGCGGAAGGGGGTCAGTTCACCCCTCCACTTT.